The T cell receptor (beta chain) described here comes from a study of technical replicates of blood from several donors. V lost 1 base and J lost 0; bases outside the gene matches: 19. The CDR3 extends over 21 amino acids. Germline V gene sequence: CDR1 SGDLS, CDR2 YYNGEE. Produced via immunoSEQ multiplex PCR; TCRdb's table is partial and in-frame only. The data show approximately 70,000 clones, roughly 92% seen once. What was sequenced was T cells isolated from PBMCs. This sequence was found in a human donor in good health. This chain connects TRBV9 to TRBJ1-1; 9 nucleotides align to TRBD1. The CDR3 nucleotides are TGTGCCAGCAGCGTAAGGGCCCAAACACAGGGGGCCTCCAACATGAACACTGAAGCTTTCTTT. Its protein product is CASSVRAQTQGASNMNTEAFF.